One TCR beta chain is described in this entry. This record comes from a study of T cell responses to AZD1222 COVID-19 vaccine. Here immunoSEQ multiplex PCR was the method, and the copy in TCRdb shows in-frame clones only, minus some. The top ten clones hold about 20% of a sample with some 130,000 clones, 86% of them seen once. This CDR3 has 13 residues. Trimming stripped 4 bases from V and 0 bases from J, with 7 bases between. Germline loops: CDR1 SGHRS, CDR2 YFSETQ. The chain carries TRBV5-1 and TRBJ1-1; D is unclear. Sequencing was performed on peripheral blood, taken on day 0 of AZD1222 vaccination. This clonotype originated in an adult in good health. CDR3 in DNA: TGCGCCAGCAGCAATCAGCTGAACACTGAAGCTTTCTTT. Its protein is CASSNQLNTEAFF.